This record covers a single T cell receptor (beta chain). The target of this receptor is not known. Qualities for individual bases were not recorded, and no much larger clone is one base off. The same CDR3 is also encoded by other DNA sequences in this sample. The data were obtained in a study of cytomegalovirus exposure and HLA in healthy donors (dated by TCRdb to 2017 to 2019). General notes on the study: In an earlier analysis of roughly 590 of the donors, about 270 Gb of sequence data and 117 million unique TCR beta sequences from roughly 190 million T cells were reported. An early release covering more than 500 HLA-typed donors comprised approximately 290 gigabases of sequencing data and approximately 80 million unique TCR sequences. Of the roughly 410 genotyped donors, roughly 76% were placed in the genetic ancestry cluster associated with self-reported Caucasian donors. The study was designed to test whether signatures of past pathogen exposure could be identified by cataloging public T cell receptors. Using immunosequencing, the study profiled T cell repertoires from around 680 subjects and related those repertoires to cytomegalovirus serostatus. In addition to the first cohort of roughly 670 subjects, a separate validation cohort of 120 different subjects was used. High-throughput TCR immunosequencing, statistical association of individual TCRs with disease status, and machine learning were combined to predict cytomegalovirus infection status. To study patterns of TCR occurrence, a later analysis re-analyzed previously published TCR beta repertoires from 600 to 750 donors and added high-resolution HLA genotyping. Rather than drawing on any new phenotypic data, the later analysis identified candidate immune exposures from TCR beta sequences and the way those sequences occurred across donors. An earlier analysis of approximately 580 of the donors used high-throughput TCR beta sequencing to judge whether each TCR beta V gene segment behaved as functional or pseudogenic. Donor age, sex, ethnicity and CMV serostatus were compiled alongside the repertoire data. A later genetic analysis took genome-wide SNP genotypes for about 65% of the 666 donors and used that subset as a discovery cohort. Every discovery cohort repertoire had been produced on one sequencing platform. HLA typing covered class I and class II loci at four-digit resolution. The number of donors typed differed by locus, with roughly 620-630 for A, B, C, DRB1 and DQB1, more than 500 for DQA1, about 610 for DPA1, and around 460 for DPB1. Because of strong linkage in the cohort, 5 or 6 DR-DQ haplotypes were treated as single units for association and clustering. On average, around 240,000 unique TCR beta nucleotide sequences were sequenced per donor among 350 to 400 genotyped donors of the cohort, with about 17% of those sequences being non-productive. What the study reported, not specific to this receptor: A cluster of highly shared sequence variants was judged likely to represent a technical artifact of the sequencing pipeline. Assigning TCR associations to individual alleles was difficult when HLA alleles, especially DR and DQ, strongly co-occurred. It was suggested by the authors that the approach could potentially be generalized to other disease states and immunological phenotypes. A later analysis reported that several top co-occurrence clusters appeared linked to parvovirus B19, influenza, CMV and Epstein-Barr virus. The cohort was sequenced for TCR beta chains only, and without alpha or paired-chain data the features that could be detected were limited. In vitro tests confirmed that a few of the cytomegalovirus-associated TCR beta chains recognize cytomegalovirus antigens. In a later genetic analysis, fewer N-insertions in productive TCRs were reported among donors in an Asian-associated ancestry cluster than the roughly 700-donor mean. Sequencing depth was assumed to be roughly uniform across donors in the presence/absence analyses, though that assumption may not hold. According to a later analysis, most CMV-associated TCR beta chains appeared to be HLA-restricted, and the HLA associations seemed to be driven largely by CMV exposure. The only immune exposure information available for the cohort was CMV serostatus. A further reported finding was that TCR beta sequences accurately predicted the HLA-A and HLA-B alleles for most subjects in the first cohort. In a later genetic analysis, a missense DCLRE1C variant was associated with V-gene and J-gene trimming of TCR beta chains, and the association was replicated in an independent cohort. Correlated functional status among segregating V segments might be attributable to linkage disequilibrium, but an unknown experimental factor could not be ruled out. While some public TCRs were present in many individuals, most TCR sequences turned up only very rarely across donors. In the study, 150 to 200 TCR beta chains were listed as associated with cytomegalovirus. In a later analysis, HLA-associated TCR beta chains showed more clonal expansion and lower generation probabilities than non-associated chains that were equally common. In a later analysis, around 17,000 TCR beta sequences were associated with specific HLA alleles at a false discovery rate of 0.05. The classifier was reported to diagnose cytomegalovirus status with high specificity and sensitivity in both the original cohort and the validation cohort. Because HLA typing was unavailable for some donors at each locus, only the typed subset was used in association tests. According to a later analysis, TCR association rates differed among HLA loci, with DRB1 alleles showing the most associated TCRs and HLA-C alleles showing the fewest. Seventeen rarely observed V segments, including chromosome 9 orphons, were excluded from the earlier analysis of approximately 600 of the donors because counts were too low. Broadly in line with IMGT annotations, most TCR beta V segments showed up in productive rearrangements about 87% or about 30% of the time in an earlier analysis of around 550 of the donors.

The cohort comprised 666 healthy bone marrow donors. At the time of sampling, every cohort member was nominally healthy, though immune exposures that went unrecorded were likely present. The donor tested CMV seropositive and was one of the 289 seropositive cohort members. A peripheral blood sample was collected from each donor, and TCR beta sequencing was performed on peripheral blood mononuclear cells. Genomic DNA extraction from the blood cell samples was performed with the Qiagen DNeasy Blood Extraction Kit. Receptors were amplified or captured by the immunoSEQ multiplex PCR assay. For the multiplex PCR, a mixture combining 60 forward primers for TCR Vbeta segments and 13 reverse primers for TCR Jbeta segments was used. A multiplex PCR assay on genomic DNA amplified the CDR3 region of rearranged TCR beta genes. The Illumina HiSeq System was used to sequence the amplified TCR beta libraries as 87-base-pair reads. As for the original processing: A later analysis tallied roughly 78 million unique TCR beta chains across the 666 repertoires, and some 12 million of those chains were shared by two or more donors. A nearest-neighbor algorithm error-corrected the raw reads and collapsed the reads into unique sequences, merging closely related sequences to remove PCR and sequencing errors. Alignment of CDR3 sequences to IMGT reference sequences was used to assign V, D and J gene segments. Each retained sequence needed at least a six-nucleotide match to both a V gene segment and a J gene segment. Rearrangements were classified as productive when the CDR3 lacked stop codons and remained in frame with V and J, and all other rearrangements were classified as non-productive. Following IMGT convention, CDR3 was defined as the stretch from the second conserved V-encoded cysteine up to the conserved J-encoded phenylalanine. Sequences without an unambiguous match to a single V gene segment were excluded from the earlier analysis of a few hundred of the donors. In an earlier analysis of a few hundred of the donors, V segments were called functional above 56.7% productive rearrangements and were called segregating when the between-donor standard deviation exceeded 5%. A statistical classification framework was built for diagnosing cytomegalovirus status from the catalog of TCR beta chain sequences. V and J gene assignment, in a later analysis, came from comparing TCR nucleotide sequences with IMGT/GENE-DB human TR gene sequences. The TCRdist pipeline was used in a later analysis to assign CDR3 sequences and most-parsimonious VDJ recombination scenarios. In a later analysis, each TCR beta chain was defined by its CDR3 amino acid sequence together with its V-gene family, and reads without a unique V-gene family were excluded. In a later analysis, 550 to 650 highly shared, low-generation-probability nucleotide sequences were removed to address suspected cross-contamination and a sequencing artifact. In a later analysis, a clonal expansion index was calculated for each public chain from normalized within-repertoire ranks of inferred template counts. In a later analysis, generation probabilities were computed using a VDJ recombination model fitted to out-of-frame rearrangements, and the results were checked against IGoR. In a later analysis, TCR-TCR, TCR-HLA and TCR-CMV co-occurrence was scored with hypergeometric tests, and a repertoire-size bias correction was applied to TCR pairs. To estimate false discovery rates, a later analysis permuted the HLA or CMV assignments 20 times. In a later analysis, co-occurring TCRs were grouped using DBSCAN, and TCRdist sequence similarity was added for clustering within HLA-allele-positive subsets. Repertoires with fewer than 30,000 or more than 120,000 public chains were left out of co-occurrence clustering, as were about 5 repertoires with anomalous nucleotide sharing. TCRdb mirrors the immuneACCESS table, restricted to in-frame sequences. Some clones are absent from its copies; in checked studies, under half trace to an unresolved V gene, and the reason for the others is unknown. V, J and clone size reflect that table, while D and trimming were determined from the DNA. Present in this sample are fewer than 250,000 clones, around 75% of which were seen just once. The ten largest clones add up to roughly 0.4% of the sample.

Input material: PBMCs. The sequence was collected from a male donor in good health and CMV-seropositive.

The base sequence is TGTGCCAGCAGCCTACGGCGGGGGTCGACCTACGAGCAGTACTTC. It translates to CASSLRRGSTYEQYF. The chain is assembled from TRBV6-5 and TRBJ2-7, and TRBD2 aligns with 7 junction nucleotides. CDR1 and CDR2 (MNHEY, SVGAGI) derive from the germline V gene. After removal of 6 bases from V and 2 bases from J, the junction retains 10 bases not matched to a gene. Including cysteine and phenylalanine, the CDR3 has 15 amino acids. Left in the record is the CDR3 DNA by itself, 45 bases read in frame from the first base.